Here is one TCR beta chain with its context. These data are taken from a study of blood T cell repertoires in COVID-19. Looking at the study overall: Sites across the United States, Italy and Spain contributed samples from acute and convalescent COVID-19. In each case, the material was cDNA or gDNA derived from T cells, B-cell-depleted T cells, or PBMCs.

Per the study methods: Reference gene primer amplification in the assay estimated nucleated cell counts. Here immunoSEQ multiplex PCR was the method, and the copy in TCRdb shows in-frame clones only, minus some. V and J calls and clone size are those listed in that table; D and trimming were worked out from the DNA. The sample records some 180,000 clones, 75% to 90% being singletons. The germline V gene has CDR1 SGHTA and CDR2 FQGNSA. Deletions cut 6 bases from V and 7 bases from J, with 22 bases between. This CDR3 is built from 15 residues. Among Cohort 3 donors, those recovered had two negative PCRs, clearance, or symptom resolution.

This TCR derives from a middle-aged man who had recovered from COVID-19. The sequenced sample was PBMCs or T cells enriched from blood (not recorded which). This chain joins TRBV7-2 and TRBJ2-7; D is ambiguous. The CDR3 nucleotides read TGTGCCAGCAGTCTCTCCCAGACCTTGACGACTGAGCAGTACTTC. Translation gives CASSLSQTLTTEQYF.